What follows is one T cell receptor beta chain and its context. What it binds is unknown. At the DNA level, this CDR3 is encoded by other sequences in the same sample as well. Sequencing was performed with immunoSEQ multiplex PCR; in TCRdb, only in-frame clones are kept and a portion is missing. The sample records roughly 39,000 clones, 90% to 95% being singletons. The entry originates in a study of graft-versus-host responses after intestinal transplantation. Study summary: Recipients were given multivisceral, liver-intestinal, or isolated intestinal transplants. Anti-thymocyte globulin was used for induction in all recipients, who then took tacrolimus and steroids for roughly 3 years.

Findings of the study overall: Peak GvH clone levels in circulation were associated with early post-transplant HvG declines. GvH clones detected in recipient marrow included some appearing first in ileum or blood.

The germline CDR1 and CDR2 sequences are MNHEY and SMNVEV (reference sequence). CDR3 size: 13 residues. V was shortened by 5 bases and J by 2 bases, with 10 bases between the two germline ends. The receptor was isolated from a human donor who was the organ donor for an intestinal transplant. This chain joins TRBV27 and TRBJ2-7; D not resolved. The starting material was unstimulated CD8+ T cells sorted from spleen or lymph node cells, obtained before transplant. CDR3 in amino acids: CASSLGRTYEQYF. DNA of the CDR3: TGTGCCAGCAGTCTGGGCAGAACCTACGAGCAGTACTTC.